The 5 T cell receptor beta chains below come from one sample, sequenced in a study of human T cells and chemical hapten exposure. Indicated time point: pre-sensitization, week 0. Specified treatment: therapeutic diphenylcyclopropenone sensitization with weekly scalp DPC. TCRdb recomputed calls from the RACE reads with MiXCR, one row per CDR3 protein. The sample includes more than 250,000 distinct CDR3 sequences, about 8.1% of them seen just once. The source material was whole blood, sampled in connection with sensitization to the hapten diphenylcyclopropenone (DPC). The source is a middle-aged woman with alopecia areata. Some clones in this sample may be carry-over from other donors' samples.

This clonotype has a handful of counts. The chain has TRBV28 and TRBJ2-3, with TRBD2 matching over 14 bases. The germline gives CDR1 MDHEN, CDR2 SYDVKM. The CDR3 is 17 amino acids. The V gene end was trimmed by 6 bases and the J gene end by 2 bases; junction bases not matched to a gene: 7. CDR3 DNA: TGTGCCAGCAGATCGACTAGCGGGAGGGTTTACACAGATACGCAGTATTTT. Translation: CASRSTSGRVYTDTQYF.

This clonotype was counted only a few times. The rearrangement links TRBV9 to TRBJ1-3; no definite D call. The CDR3 is 14 residues long. Germline V gene sequence: CDR1 SGDLS, CDR2 YYNGEE. Trimming pared 8 bases from V and 0 bases from J, leaving 12 bases between. DNA for the CDR3: TGTGCCAGTAGTGAGCCCCACTCTGGAAACACCATATATTTT. Its protein product is CASSEPHSGNTIYF.

V usage is TRBV20-1 and J usage is TRBJ2-2, with D tentatively TRBD1 (5 bases). CDR3 length equals 15 residues. Deletions cut 5 bases from V and 2 bases from J, with 15 bases between. Per the germline V gene, CDR1 is DFQATT and CDR2 is SNEGSKA (reference sequence). CDR3 loop: CSAQGALLNTGELFF. The CDR3 coding sequence is TGCAGTGCTCAAGGGGCATTACTTAACACCGGGGAGCTGTTTTTT.

Many counts were recorded for this clonotype. The rearrangement uses TRBV28 and TRBJ1-5; 9 nucleotides align to TRBD1. With 3 bases clipped from V and 0 bases from J, the junction kept 3 bases outside the gene matches. Germline V gene data show CDR1 as MDHEN and CDR2 as SYDVKM. The CDR3 spans 16 residues. CDR3 sequence: CASSLDRGYSNQPQHF. The CDR3 coding sequence is TGTGCCAGCAGTTTGGACAGGGGCTATAGCAATCAGCCCCAGCATTTT. Looking up the rest from reference TRBV28 and TRBJ1-5 gives the full variable domain: DVKVTQSSRYLVKRTGEKVFLECVQDMDHENMFWYRQDPGLGLRLIYFSYDVKMKEKGDIPEGYSVSREKKERFSLILESASTNQTSMYLCASSLDRGYSNQPQHFGDGTRLSIL.

The count of this clonotype is one. Relative to the germline gene, one junction end is altered; a read error may explain this. The chain has TRBV24-1 and TRBJ2-2; 11 nucleotides agree with TRBD2. CDR3 size: 14 residues. Germline CDR1 KGHDR, CDR2 SFDVKD. CDR3 region: CATTGTSGTGELIF. The CDR3, as DNA: TGTGCCACCACCGGGACTAGCGGTACCGGGGAGCTGATTTTT.